Listed here are 11 T cell receptor beta chains from one sample, sequenced in a study of control samples from healthy donors and cancer patients. Only in-frame clones appear in the TCRdb table, and some are missing; sequencing was by immunoSEQ multiplex PCR. This table holds fewer than 200,000 clones, about 90% found once. What was sequenced was blood. Receptors originate from a woman aged 50 to 65 in good health.

The CDR3 region has the DNA TGCGCCAGCAGGATGGGAGCGGGAGACGGAGAGACCCAGTACTTC. It is translated as CASRMGAGDGETQYF. The chain employs TRBV5-1 and TRBJ2-5; 8 bases fit TRBD2. The CDR3 sequence is 15 residues long. Looked up from germline, CDR1 is SGHRS and CDR2 is YFSETQ. J lost 4 bases, V lost 5 bases, and 10 bases had no gene match. The entire variable domain, with the rest obtained from reference TRBV5-1 and TRBJ2-5, is as follows: KAGVTQTPRYLIKTRGQQVTLSCSPISGHRSVSWYQQTPGQGLQFLFEYFSETQRNKGNFPGRFSGRQFSNSRSEMNVSTLELGDSALYLCASRMGAGDGETQYFGPGTRLLVL.

V usage is TRBV7-2 and J usage is TRBJ1-1, with 8 positions matching TRBD1. This CDR3 has 14 residues. V shed 4 bases, J shed 4 bases, and the junction held 5 bases outside the gene matches. CDR1 is SGHTA, CDR2 FQGNSA, per germline. CDR3 DNA sequence: TGTGCCAGCAGCTCGGGACAGGCTAGCACTGAAGCTTTCTTT. Encoded protein: CASSSGQASTEAFF.

The genes are TRBV7-6 and TRBJ2-1; TRBD2 matches at 10 bases. The CDR3 has 16 residues. The J segment lost 4 bases and the V segment lost 0 bases, leaving 3 bases of the junction unmatched. Germline V gene data show CDR1 as SGHVS and CDR2 as FNYEAQ. The CDR3 is CASSLATSGNYNEQFF. The CDR3 DNA reads as TGTGCCAGCAGCTTAGCTACTAGCGGGAATTACAATGAGCAGTTCTTC.

V and J are TRBV29-1 and TRBJ2-1, with D uncertain. CDR1 is SQVTM, CDR2 ANQGSEA, per germline. This CDR3 has 14 residues. V was clipped by 3 bases and J by 7 bases, with 16 bases between them. CDR3 residues: CSVEPRVIRNEQFF. The DNA for the CDR3 is TGCAGCGTTGAGCCCCGGGTTATACGGAATGAGCAGTTCTTC.

The genes are TRBV19 and TRBJ1-2, with D possibly TRBD1 on 6 matching bases. This CDR3 is built from 15 residues. The ends were cut back, 6 bases at V and 2 bases at J, with 16 bases in the middle. Germline V gives CDR1 LNHDA, CDR2 SQIVND (reference sequence). The CDR3 here is CASRQPGQKNYGYTF. CDR3 bases: TGTGCCAGTAGACAACCGGGACAAAAAAACTATGGCTACACCTTC.

The chain uses TRBV5-1 and TRBJ1-6, with a weak D call TRBD1 (6 bases). The germline V and J ends were trimmed by 0 bases and 7 bases, with 20 bases remaining between them. CDR1 is SGHRS, CDR2 YFSETQ, per germline. The CDR3 length is 18 residues. The CDR3 sequence is CASSLVPWGRTENSPLHF. The CDR3 DNA reads as TGCGCCAGCAGCTTGGTCCCTTGGGGGCGGACGGAGAATTCACCCCTCCACTTT.

Only one count was recorded for this clone. The chain couples TRBV10-3 to TRBJ1-6, with 9 nucleotides matching TRBD1. The CDR3 is 14 residues long. Trimming cost V 7 bases and J 5 bases; bases outside gene matches: 3. The germline V gene has CDR1 ENHRY and CDR2 SYGVKD. CDR3 nucleotide sequence: TGTGCCATCACAGGGGACAGGGATAATTCACCCCTCCACTTT. It specifies CAITGDRDNSPLHF.

The chain links TRBV10-3 to TRBJ1-1; no reliable D call. The CDR3 is 11 amino acids. Germline-derived CDR1 and CDR2 are ENHRY and SYGVKD. V was clipped by 6 bases and J by 1 base, with 3 bases between them. The CDR3 region has the DNA TGTGCCATCAGGGCGAACACTGAAGCTTTCTTT. Amino acids: CAIRANTEAFF.

The CDR3 sequence is CASSPPSRGSGELFF. In DNA, the CDR3 is TGTGCCAGCTCACCACCTTCAAGAGGTAGCGGGGAGCTGTTTTTT. The chain recombines TRBV18 with TRBJ2-2; D is unclear. Between the trimmed V and J ends, which lost 0 bases and 7 bases, there was a span of 12 bases. CDR1 is KGHSH and CDR2 is LQKENI in the germline V gene. The CDR3 spans 15 residues.

The gene calls are TRBV28 and TRBJ1-2; D gene ambiguous. The CDR3 length is 13 residues. Per germline, CDR1 MDHEN and CDR2 SYDVKM. V shed 5 bases and J shed 8 bases, with 15 bases lying between them. As DNA, the CDR3 is TGTGCCAGCAGTATACCGGGCCAGCGCGGCTACACCTTC. Its protein is CASSIPGQRGYTF.

This rearrangement joins TRBV28 to TRBJ2-1, with 11 bases fitting TRBD1. This CDR3 comprises 14 residues. Germline V lookup: CDR1 MDHEN, CDR2 SYDVKM. V was clipped by 5 bases and J by 9 bases; unmatched bases: 6. The DNA for the CDR3 is TGTGCCAGCAGTGGACAGGGGGCCAGTGGTGAGCAGTTCTTC. It is translated as CASSGQGASGEQFF.